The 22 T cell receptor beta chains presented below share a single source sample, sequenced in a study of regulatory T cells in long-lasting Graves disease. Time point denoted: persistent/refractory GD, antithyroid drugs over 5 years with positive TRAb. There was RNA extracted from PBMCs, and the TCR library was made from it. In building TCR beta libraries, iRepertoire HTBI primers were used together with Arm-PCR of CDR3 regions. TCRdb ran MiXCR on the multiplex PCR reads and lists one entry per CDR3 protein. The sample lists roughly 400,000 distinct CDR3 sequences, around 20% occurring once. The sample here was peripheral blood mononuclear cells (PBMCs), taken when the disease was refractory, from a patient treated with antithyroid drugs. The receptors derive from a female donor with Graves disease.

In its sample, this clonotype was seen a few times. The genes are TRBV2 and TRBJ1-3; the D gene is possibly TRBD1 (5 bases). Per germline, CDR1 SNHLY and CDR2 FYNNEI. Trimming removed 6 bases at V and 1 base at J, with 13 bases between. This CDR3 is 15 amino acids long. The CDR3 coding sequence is TGTGCCAGCAGCGCCCAGGGTCAGTCTGGAAACACCATATATTTT. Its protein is CASSAQGQSGNTIYF.

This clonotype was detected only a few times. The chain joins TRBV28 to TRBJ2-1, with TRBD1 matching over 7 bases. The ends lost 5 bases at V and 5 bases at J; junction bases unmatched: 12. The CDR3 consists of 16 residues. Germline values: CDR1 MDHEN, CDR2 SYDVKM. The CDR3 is CASSAQTGFLDNEQFF. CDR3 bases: TGTGCCAGCAGTGCCCAGACAGGGTTTTTGGACAATGAGCAGTTCTTC.

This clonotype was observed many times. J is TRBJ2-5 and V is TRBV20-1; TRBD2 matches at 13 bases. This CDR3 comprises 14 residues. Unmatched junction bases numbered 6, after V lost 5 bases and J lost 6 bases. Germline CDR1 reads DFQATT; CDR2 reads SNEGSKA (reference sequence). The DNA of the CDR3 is TGCAGTGCTCCCCGGACTAGCGGGAGACAGACCCAGTACTTC. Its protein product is CSAPRTSGRQTQYF.

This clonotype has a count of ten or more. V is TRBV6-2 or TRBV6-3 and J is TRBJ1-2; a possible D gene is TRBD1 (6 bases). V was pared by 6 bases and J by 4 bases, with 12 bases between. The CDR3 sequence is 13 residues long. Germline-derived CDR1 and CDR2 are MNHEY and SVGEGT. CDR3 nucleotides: TGTGCCAGCAGCTCCACAGGGACCTATGGCTACACCTTC. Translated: CASSSTGTYGYTF.

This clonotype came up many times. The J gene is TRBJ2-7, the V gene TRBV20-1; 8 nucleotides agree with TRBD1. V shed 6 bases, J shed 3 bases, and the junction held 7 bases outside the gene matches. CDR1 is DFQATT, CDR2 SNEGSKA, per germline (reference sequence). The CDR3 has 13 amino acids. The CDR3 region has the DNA TGCAGTGCACCGGGACAGGTTGTCTACGAGCAGTACTTC. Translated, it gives CSAPGQVVYEQYF.

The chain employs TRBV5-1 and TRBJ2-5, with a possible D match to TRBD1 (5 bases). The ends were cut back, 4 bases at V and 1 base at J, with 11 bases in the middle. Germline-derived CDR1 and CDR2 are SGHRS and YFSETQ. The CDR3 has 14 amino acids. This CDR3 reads CASSGAGSQETQYF. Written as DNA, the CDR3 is TGCGCCAGCAGCGGGGCTGGATCCCAAGAGACCCAGTACTTC.

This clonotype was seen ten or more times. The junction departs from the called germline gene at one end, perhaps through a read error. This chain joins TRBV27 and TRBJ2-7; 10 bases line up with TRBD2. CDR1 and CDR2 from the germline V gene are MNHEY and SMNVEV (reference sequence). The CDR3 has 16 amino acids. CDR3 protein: CASSISAGGVYYEQYF. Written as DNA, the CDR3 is TGTGCCAGCAGTATATCAGCGGGAGGGGTCTACTACGAGCAGTACTTC.

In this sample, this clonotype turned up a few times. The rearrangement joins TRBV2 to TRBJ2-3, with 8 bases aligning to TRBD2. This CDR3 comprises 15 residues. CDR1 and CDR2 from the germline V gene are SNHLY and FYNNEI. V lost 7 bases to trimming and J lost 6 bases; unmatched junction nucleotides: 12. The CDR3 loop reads CASTWGLEQSDTQYF. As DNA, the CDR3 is TGTGCCAGCACTTGGGGACTAGAGCAATCCGATACGCAGTATTTT. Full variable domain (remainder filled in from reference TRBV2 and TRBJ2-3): EPEVTQTPSHQVTQMGQEVILRCVPISNHLYFYWYRQILGQKVEFLVSFYNNEISEKSEIFDDQFSVERPDGSNFTLKIRSTKLEDSAMYFCASTWGLEQSDTQYFGPGTRLTVL.

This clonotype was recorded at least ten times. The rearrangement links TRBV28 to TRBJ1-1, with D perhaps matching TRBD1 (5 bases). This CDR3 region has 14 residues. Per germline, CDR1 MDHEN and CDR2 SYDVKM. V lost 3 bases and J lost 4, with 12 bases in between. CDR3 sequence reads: CASSLAGRATEAFF. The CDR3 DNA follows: TGTGCCAGCAGTTTGGCAGGGCGGGCCACTGAAGCTTTCTTT.

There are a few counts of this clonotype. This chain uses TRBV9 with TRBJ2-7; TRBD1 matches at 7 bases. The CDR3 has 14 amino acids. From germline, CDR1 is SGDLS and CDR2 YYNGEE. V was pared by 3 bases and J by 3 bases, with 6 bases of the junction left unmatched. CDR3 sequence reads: CASSARQGNYEQYF. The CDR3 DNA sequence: TGTGCCAGCAGCGCAAGACAGGGAAACTACGAGCAGTACTTC.

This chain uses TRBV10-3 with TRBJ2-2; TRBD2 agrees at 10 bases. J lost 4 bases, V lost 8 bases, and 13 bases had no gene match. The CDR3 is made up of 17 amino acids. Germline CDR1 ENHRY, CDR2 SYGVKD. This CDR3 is CAIALGLAGAGTGELFF. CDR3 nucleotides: TGTGCCATCGCCCTGGGGCTAGCGGGAGCGGGCACCGGGGAGCTGTTTTTT.

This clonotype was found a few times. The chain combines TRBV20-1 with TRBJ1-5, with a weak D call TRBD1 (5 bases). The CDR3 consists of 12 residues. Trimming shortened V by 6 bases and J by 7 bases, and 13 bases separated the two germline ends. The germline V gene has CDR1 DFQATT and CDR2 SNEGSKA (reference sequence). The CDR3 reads CSAEEEGQPQHF. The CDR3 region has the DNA TGCAGTGCCGAGGAGGAGGGGCAGCCCCAGCATTTT.

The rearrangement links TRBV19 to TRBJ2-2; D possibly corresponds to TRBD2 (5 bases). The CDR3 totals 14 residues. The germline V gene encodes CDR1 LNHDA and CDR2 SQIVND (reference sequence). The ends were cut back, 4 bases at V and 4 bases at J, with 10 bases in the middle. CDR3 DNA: TGTGCCAGTAGTAGAACTAGTAGCACCGGGGAGCTGTTTTTT. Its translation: CASSRTSSTGELFF.

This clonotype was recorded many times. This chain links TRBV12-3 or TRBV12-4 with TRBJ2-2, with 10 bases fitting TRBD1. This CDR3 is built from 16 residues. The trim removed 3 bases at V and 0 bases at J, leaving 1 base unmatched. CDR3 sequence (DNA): TGTGCCAGCAGTTTCGGGACAGGGGCGAACACCGGGGAGCTGTTTTTT. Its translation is CASSFGTGANTGELFF.

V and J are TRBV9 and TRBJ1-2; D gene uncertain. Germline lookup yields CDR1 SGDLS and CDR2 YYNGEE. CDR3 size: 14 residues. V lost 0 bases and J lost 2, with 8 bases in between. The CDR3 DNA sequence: TGTGCCAGCAGCGTAGTGGAAGGGAACTATGGCTACACCTTC. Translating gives CASSVVEGNYGYTF.

The CDR3 nucleotides are TGCAGTGTCGCGAGGGGAGGGCTACAAGAGACCCAGTACTTC. Amino acids: CSVARGGLQETQYF. The genes are TRBV20-1 and TRBJ2-5, with TRBD2 matching 7 bases. V shed 7 bases and J 2 bases; nucleotides not matched to a gene: 10. Germline assignment: CDR1 DFQATT and CDR2 SNEGSKA (reference sequence). The CDR3 loop spans 14 amino acids.

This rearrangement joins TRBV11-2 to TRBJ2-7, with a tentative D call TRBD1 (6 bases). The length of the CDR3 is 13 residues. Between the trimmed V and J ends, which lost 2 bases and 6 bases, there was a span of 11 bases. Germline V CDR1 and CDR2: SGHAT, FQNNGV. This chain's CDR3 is CASSLSQGAEQYF. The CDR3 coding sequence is TGTGCCAGCAGCTTATCACAGGGAGCCGAGCAGTACTTC.

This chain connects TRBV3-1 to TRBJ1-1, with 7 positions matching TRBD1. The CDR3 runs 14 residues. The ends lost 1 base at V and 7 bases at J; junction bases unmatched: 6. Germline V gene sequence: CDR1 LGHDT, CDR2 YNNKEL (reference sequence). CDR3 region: CASSQGSGQIEAFF. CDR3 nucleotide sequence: TGTGCCAGCAGCCAAGGCTCGGGACAGATTGAAGCTTTCTTT.

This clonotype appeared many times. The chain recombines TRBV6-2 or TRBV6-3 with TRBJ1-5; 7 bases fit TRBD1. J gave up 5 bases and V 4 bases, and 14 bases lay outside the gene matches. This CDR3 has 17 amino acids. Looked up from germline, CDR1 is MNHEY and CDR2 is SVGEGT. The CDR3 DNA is TGTGCCAGCAGTTTAGTGAACGGTGGGGGGACAGATCAGCCCCAGCATTTT. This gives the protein CASSLVNGGGTDQPQHF.

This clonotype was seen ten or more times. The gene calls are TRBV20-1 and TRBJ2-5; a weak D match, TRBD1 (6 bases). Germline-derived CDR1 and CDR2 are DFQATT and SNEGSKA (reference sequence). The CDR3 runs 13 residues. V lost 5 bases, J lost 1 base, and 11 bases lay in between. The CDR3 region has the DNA TGCAGTGCTTCCGGGACACGCCAAGAGACCCAGTACTTC. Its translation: CSASGTRQETQYF.

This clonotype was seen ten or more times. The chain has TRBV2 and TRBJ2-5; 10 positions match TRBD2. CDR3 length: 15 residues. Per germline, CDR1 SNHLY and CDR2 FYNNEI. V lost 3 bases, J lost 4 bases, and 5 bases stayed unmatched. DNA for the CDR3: TGTGCCAGCAGTGATGATCTAGCGGGAGCAGAGACCCAGTACTTC. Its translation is CASSDDLAGAETQYF.

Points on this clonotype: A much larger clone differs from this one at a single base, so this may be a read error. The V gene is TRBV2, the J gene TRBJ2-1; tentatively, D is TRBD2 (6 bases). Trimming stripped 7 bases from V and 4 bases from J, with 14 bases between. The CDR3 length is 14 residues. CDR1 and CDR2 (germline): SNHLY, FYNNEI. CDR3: CASNGAGRYNEQFF. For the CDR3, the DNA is TGTGCCAGCAATGGAGCGGGTAGGTACAATGAGCAGTTCTTC.